The present entry profiles one T cell receptor beta chain with its context. This entry comes from a study of blood T cell repertoires in COVID-19. Study-level background: Samples taken during acute and convalescent COVID-19 were collected in the United States, Italy and Spain. Sample material is recorded as cDNA or gDNA derived from T cells, B-cell-depleted T cells, or PBMCs.

The assay was immunoSEQ multiplex PCR, and TCRdb's table has in-frame clones only and misses some. The sample lists approximately 250,000 clones, 86% occurring once. CDR1 and CDR2 (germline): MNHEY, SVGAGI. This CDR3 region has 14 residues. The V gene lost 6 bases and the J gene lost 8 bases, with 16 bases spanning the gap. This sequence was found in a man aged 35 to 55 with active or convalescent COVID-19. Sequencing input: peripheral blood. The J gene is TRBJ2-2, the V gene TRBV6-5; D is possibly TRBD2 (6 bases). CDR3 in amino acids: CASRFSLAAGELFF. The DNA for the CDR3 is TGTGCCAGCAGATTCTCTTTAGCGGCTGGGGAGCTGTTTTTT.